This T cell receptor beta chain originates from a study of response to subunit inactivated influenza vaccine. Study conclusions and caveats: Each seasonal influenza vaccination, the authors suggested, recruits few new T cells.

MiXCR, applied by TCRdb to the RT-PCR reads, yields one record per CDR3 protein. This sample carries about 310,000 distinct CDR3 sequences, 20% to 25% of them seen once, and the ten largest clones take about a tenth. V lost 1 base and J lost 2, with 7 bases in between. Germline V lookup: CDR1 MGHRA, CDR2 YSYEKL. The CDR3 extends over 14 amino acids. This clonotype was picked up a small number of times. The target antigen is unknown. The receptor was isolated from a man aged 50-75 years who received an inactivated influenza vaccine. Sequences were derived from PBMCs from blood, sampled approximately 20 months after vaccination. V is TRBV4-1 and J is TRBJ2-3, with D unresolved. The CDR3 loop reads CASSQASLTDTQYF. The CDR3 bases are TGCGCCAGCAGCCAAGCTTCTCTCACAGATACGCAGTATTTT.